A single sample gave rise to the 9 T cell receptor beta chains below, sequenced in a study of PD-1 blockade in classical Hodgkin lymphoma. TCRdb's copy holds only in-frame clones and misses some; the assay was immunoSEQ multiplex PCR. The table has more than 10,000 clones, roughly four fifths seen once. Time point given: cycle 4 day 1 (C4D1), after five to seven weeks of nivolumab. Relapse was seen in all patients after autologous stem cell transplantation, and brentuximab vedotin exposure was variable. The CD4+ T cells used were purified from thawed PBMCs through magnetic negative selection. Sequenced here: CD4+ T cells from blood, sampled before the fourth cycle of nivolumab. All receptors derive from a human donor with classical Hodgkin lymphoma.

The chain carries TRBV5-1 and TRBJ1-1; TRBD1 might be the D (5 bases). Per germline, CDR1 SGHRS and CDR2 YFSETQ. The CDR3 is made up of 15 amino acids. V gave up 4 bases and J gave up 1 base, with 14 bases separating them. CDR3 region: CASSPLGGRNTEAFF. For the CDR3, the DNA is TGCGCCAGCAGCCCGCTCGGGGGAAGGAACACTGAAGCTTTCTTT.

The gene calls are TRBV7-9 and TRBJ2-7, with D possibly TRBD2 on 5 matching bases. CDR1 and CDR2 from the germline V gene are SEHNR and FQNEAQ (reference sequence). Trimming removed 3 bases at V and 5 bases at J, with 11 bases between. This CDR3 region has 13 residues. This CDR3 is CASSLFEGNEQYF. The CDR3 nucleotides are TGTGCCAGCAGCTTGTTTGAGGGTAACGAGCAGTACTTC.

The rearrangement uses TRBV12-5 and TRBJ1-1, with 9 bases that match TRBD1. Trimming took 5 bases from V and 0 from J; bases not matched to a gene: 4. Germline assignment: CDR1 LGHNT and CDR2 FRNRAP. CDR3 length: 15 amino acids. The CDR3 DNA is TGTGCTAGTGGTGACCGGGACAGGGTGAACACTGAAGCTTTCTTT. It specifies CASGDRDRVNTEAFF. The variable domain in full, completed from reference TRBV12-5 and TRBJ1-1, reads DARVTQTPRHKVTEMGQEVTMRCQPILGHNTVFWYRQTMMQGLELLAYFRNRAPLDDSGMPKDRFSAEMPDATLATLKIQPSEPRDSAVYFCASGDRDRVNTEAFFGQGTRLTVV.

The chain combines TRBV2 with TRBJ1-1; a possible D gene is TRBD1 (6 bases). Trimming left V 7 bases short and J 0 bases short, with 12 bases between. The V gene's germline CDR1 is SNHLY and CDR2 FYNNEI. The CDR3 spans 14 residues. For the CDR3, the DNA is TGTGCCAGCACTAGGGGGGCGGTGAACACTGAAGCTTTCTTT. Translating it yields CASTRGAVNTEAFF.

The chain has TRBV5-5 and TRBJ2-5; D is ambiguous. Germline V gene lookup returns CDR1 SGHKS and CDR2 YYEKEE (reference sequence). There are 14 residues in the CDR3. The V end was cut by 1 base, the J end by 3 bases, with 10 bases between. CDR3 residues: CASSLLTSKETQYF. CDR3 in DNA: TGTGCCAGCAGCTTGTTAACCTCTAAAGAGACCCAGTACTTC.

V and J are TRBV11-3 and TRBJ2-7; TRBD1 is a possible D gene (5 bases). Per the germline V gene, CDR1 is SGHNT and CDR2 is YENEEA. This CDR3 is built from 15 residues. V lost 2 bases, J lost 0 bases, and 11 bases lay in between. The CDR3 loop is CASSLQGPSSYEQYF. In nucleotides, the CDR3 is TGTGCCAGCAGCTTACAGGGTCCCAGCTCCTACGAGCAGTACTTC.

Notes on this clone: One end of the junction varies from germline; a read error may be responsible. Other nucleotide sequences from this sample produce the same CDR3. The CDR3 is CASSFDLNTGELFF. In DNA, the CDR3 is TGCGCCAGCAGCTTTGACTTGAACACTGGGGAGCTGTTTTTT. The gene calls are TRBV5-1 and TRBJ2-2, with no clear D. In germline, CDR1 is SGHRS, CDR2 YFSETQ. The CDR3 runs 14 residues.

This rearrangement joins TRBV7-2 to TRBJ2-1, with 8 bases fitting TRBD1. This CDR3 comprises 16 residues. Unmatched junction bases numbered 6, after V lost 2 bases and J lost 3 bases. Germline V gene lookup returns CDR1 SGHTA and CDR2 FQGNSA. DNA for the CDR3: TGTGCCAGCAGCTTACAGGGGGCGCCTATCTACAATGAGCAGTTCTTC. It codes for CASSLQGAPIYNEQFF.

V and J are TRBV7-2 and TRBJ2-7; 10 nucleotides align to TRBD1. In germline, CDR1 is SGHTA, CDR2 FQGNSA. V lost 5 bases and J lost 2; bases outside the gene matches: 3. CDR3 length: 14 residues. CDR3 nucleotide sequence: TGTGCCAGCAGCCACGACAGGGGGCCCTACGAGCAGTACTTC. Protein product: CASSHDRGPYEQYF.